The table lists the clone carrying this T cell receptor beta chain with many counts. This sample was included in a study of early T cells in non-severe SARS-CoV-2 infection. Study-wide context: The authors sequenced bulk RNA from unsorted whole blood, leaving chains unpaired.

The TCR library protocol was used to attach unique molecular identifiers. These identifiers were attached to individual cDNA molecules. From the 5' RACE reads, TCRdb called clonotypes with MiXCR, one entry per CDR3 protein. The table shows tens of thousands of distinct CDR3 sequences, with roughly 5% occurring only once. This CDR3 comprises 14 residues. CDR1 is KGHSH, CDR2 LQKENI, per germline. V was clipped by 4 bases and J by 1 base, with 10 bases between them. V usage is TRBV18 and J usage is TRBJ1-2; D gene uncertain. Material for sequencing was whole blood. This receptor was taken from an adult who was a healthcare worker with PCR-confirmed SARS-CoV-2 infection or an uninfected control (not recorded which). The CDR3 loop is CASSQTEDNYGYTF. DNA for the CDR3: TGTGCCAGCTCACAGACGGAGGATAACTATGGCTACACCTTC.